The clone carrying this T cell receptor (beta chain) was counted a few times. Its target is unknown. This sample was taken from a study of T cell responses to AZD1222 COVID-19 vaccine. Whole-study findings and limits: Rises in breadth and depth of Spike-specific TCRs came after two AZD1222 doses.

Trimming at V came to 7 bases and at J to 4 bases, leaving 2 bases not matched to a gene. This CDR3 region has 14 residues. Germline V lookup: CDR1 MNHEY, CDR2 SMNVEV (reference sequence). The method was immunoSEQ multiplex PCR; TCRdb's version includes in-frame clones alone and lacks a portion of them. The data contain approximately 150,000 clones, roughly 87% of them singletons. The material sequenced was peripheral blood, taken on day 0 of AZD1222 vaccination. This receptor was identified in an adult in good health. The chain is built from TRBV27 and TRBJ2-2; 11 bases agree with TRBD2. The chain's CDR3 is CASILAGATGELFF. For the CDR3, the DNA is TGTGCCAGCATACTAGCGGGAGCCACCGGGGAGCTGTTTTTT.